This T cell receptor beta chain was sequenced during a study of control samples from healthy donors and cancer patients (dated by TCRdb to 2020 to 2022). The library was obtained by the immunoSEQ multiplex PCR assay. TCRdb provides this immuneACCESS table in a form limited to in-frame rearrangements. Some clones are lacking; in checked studies, under half of them reflect an unresolved V gene, and why the rest are absent is not known. The sample table contains around 120,000 clones; only one count was recorded for more than 70% of them. About 2.9% of the sample comes from the top ten. Looking up the germline V gene yields CDR1 MNHEY and CDR2 SVGAGI. A distance of 14 bases separates the germline ends of V and J, which lose 6 bases and 0 bases respectively. Including the terminal cysteine and phenylalanine, the CDR3 comprises 15 residues. Only the CDR3 DNA stays, 45 bases, in frame from base 1. On this clone: This receptor's antigen is unknown. Per-base quality was not reported, and no clone a single base away is much larger than it.

The chain is assembled from TRBV6-5 and TRBJ1-1; a weak D assignment points to TRBD1 (6 bases agree). This clonotype originated in a man aged 55 to 69 in good health. The sample comprised blood. In nucleotides, the sequence is TGTGCCAGCAGGTCTCAGTCAGGGGTGAACACTGAAGCTTTCTTT. Its translation is CASRSQSGVNTEAFF.